These T cell receptor beta chains were read from a single sample in a study of control samples from healthy donors and cancer patients. Only in-frame clones appear in the TCRdb table, and some are missing; sequencing was by immunoSEQ multiplex PCR. The sample contains 200,000 to 250,000 clones, about 94% of which appear only once. Material for sequencing was blood. These receptors came from a man between 50 and 59 years old in good health. CDR3s include the opening cysteine and the closing phenylalanine or tryptophan. D genes are given only for firm matches. The size field is filled for only some rows; it gives once, few, many or a size class.

TRBV3-1/TRBV3-2,TRBD1,NA,TRBJ1-5,TGTGCCAGCAGCAGGACAGGGGTCGGTCAGCCCCAGCATTTT,CASSRTGVGQPQHF
TRBV14,NA,NA,TRBJ2-3,TGTGCCAGCAGCTTCTGGGAAGGGGGGCTGGGTACAGATACGCAGTATTTT,CASSFWEGGLGTDTQYF
TRBV5-1,NA,NA,TRBJ2-1,TGCGCCAGCAGCTTGGGTGGGACCGCTGCTGGCAATGAGCAGTTCTTC,CASSLGGTAAGNEQFF
TRBV24-1,NA,NA,TRBJ1-2,TGTGCCACCAGTGATCCAGGGTATGGCTACACCTTC,CATSDPGYGYTF
TRBV30,NA,NA,TRBJ1-1,TGTGCCTGGAGTAATTGGGGGGGCCCGAACACTGAAGCTTTCTTT,CAWSNWGGPNTEAFF
TRBV7-2,TRBD2,once,TRBJ2-1,TGTGCCAGCAGCTTGTTTAGCGGGGGGGCTAATGAGCAGTTCTTC,CASSLFSGGANEQFF
TRBV28,NA,NA,TRBJ1-1,TGTGCCAGCAGTTCTATAGTGGACACTGAAGCTTTCTTT,CASSSIVDTEAFF
TRBV6-7,NA,NA,TRBJ1-4,TGTGCCACGGGCGGGGTGGTTAATGAAAAACTGTTTTTT,CATGGVVNEKLFF
TRBV11-2,TRBD2,NA,TRBJ2-3,TGTGCCAGCAGCTTAGGGGCGGGCGGGGGGGCCCCAGATACGCAGTATTTT,CASSLGAGGGAPDTQYF
TRBV5-1,NA,NA,TRBJ2-6,TGCGCCAGCAGCTTGGGTACTGGGGCCAACGTCCTGACTTTC,CASSLGTGANVLTF
TRBV11-2,NA,few,TRBJ1-1,TGTGCCAGCAGCTTAAAATTCGGGGAAATGAACACTGAAGCTTTCTTT,CASSLKFGEMNTEAFF
TRBV24-1,NA,NA,TRBJ1-2,TGTGCCACCAGTGAGTCAACAGGGAGGTCGGATGGCTACACCTTC,CATSESTGRSDGYTF
TRBV7-9,NA,NA,TRBJ2-1,TGTGCCAGCGCAGCCAGGGGCCATGAGCAGTTCTTC,CASAARGHEQFF
TRBV5-5,TRBD2,NA,TRBJ2-2,TGTGCCAGCAGCTTCCACCCAGCGGGGGGCCCTACCGGGGAGCTGTTTTTT,CASSFHPAGGPTGELFF
TRBV28,NA,NA,TRBJ2-7,TGTGCCAGCAGTCTTACCCGGATCGAGCAGTACTTC,CASSLTRIEQYF
TRBV5-4,NA,NA,TRBJ1-2,TGTGCCAGCAGCTTCGGGGAGTATGGCTACACCTTC,CASSFGEYGYTF
TRBV5-1,TRBD1,NA,TRBJ1-6,TGCGCCAGCAGCCCAGGGACAGGGGATGGTTCACCCCTCCACTTT,CASSPGTGDGSPLHF
TRBV2,NA,NA,TRBJ2-2,TGTGCCAGCAGTGAGCAGACCAAAACGACCGGGGAGCTGTTTTTT,CASSEQTKTTGELFF
TRBV9,NA,NA,TRBJ1-1,TGTGCCAGCAGCGTTTCGAGGAACACTGAAGCTTTCTTT,CASSVSRNTEAFF
TRBV28,TRBD1,NA,TRBJ1-3,TGTGCCAGCCAACCGACAGGGTTCGAGAAGAACACCATATATTTT,CASQPTGFEKNTIYF
TRBV29-1,TRBD1,NA,TRBJ2-1,TGCAGCGTTCTCGGCCAGGGGGCGATCATAAATGAGCAGTTCTTC,CSVLGQGAIINEQFF
TRBV2,TRBD1,NA,TRBJ1-1,TGTGCCAGCAGACTAGAGGGACAGGCTAGGGGCACTGAAGCTTTCTTT,CASRLEGQARGTEAFF
TRBV5-4,TRBD1,NA,TRBJ2-1,TGTGCCAGCAGCTGGGGACAGGGACCCTACAATGAGCAGTTCTTC,CASSWGQGPYNEQFF
TRBV19,NA,once,TRBJ1-6,TGTGCCAGTAGTATTGGCATCTATAATTCACCCCTCCACTTT,CASSIGIYNSPLHF
TRBV19,TRBD1,NA,TRBJ1-2,TGTGCCAGTAGTACAGGGGGCCTTAACTATGGCTACACCTTC,CASSTGGLNYGYTF
TRBV5-1,NA,once,TRBJ2-5,TGCGCCAGCAGGCAAACAGGGTACGTGATGGAGACCCAGTACTTC,CASRQTGYVMETQYF
TRBV5-1,NA,NA,TRBJ2-5,TGCGCCAGCGGTCGGGGGAAAGAGACCCAGTACTTC,CASGRGKETQYF
TRBV29-1,NA,NA,TRBJ1-1,TGCAGCGTTGAGGTTCAGGGGAACACTGAAGCTTTCTTT,CSVEVQGNTEAFF
TRBV7-9,NA,NA,TRBJ1-4,TGTGCCAGCAGCCGCTCGGGGACTGCAACTAATGAAAAACTGTTTTTT,CASSRSGTATNEKLFF
TRBV28,NA,NA,TRBJ2-2,TGTGCCAGTAATACAGCGAACACCGGGGAGCTGTTTTTT,CASNTANTGELFF
TRBV15,NA,NA,TRBJ1-1,TGTGCCACCAGCAGAGAAATGGGGTATGAAGCTTTCTTT,CATSREMGYEAFF
TRBV24-1,NA,NA,TRBJ1-2,TGTGCCACCAGTGATTTTAGGCAGAATGGCTACACCTTC,CATSDFRQNGYTF
TRBV6-6,TRBD1,NA,TRBJ1-5,TGTGCCAGCAGTCGACAGGGCGATCAGCCCCAGCATTTT,CASSRQGDQPQHF